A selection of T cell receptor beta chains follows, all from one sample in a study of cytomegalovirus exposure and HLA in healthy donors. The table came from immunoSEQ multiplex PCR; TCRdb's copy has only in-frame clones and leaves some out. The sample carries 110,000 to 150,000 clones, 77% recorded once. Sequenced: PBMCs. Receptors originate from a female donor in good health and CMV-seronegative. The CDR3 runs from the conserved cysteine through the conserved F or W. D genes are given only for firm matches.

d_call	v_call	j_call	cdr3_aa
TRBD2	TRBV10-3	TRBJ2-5	CAIRGGLAGAQETQYF
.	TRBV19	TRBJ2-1	CASSMVAHNEQFF
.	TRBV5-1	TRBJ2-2	CASSMKSLGLIGELFF
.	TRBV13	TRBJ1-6	CASTSRATDYNSPLHF
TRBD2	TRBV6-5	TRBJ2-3	CASSPRRGVDTQYF
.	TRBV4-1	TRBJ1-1	CASSQEGAGTFGSFF
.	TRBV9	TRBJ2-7	CASSPHLSSYEQYF
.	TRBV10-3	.	CAIKGGGTYEQYF
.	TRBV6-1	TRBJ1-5	CASSEEGGYGQPQHF
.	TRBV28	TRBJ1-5	CASSFIVGGFNQPQHF
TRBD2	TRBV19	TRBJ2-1	CASSSQSRGREKQFF
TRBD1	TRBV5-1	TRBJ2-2	CASSLPGQGTGELFF
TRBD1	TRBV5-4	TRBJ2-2	CASSPRQGVGTGELFF
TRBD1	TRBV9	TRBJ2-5	CASSGQGQETQYF
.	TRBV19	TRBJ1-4	CASSIVAGGGSDGEKLFF
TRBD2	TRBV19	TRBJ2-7	CASSFTSGRANEQYF
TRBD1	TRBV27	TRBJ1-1	CASSIDRALTEAFF
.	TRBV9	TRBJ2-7	CASSGQDSYEQYF
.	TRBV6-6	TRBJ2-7	CASSQEVYEQYF
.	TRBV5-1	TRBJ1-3	CASSPAAFSGNTIYF
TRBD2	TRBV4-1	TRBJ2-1	CASSPPPAAGGRYNEQFF
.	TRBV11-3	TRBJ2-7	CASSPTGGSYEQYF
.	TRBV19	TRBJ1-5	CASSISLPGAAGDSQPQHF
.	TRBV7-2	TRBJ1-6	CASSLTNSPLHF
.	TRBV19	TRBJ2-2	CASAGSNTGELFF
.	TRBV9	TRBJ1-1	CASSVGFRSSGNTEAFF
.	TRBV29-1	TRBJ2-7	CSVEGGSDEQYF
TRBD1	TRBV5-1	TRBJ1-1	CASSFMGQGEAFF
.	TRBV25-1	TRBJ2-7	CASSDRGYEQYF
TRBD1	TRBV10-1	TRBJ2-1	CASSKGQGEVGEQFF
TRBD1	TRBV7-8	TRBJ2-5	CASSKGTEQETQYF
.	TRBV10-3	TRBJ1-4	CAISEKGNFEKLFF
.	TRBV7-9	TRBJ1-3	CASSLDGDSGNTIYF
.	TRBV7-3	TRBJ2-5	CASSSLGGGRETQYF
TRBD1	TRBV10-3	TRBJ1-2	CAISQGQGADYGYTF
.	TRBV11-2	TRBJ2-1	CASSPRGGLNEQFF
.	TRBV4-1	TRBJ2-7	CASSQEAGPYEQYF
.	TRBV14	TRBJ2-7	CASSHTRDNNYEQYF
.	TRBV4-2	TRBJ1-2	CASSQERDPGHYGYTF
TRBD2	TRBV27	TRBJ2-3	CASSPMISGGRDTQYF
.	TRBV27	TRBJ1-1	CASSLSNTVAEAFF
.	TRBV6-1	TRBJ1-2	CASSLDNYGYTF
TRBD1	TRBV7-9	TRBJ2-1	CASSYRTGGYNEQFF
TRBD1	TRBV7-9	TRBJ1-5	CASSLGGTGHQPQHF
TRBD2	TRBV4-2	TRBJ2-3	CASSQDLAGGNPWDTQYF
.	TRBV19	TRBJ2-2	CASSSHTNTGELFF
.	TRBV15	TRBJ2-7	CATSSNGLYEQYF
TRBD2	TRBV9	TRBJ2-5	CASSVDLSGGVQETQYF
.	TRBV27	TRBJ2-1	CASSLSGGRNEQFF
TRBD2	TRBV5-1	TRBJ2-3	CASSLELIGLAGITDTQYF
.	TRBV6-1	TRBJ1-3	CASGGGARGDTIYF
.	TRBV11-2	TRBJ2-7	CASSPGGFTTVGSYEQYF
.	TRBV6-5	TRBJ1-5	CASRSQGQPQHF
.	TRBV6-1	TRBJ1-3	CASSSPGRQDTIYF
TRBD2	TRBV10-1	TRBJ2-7	CASSDPPTKRGYYEQYF
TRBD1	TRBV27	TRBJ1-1	CASSFQTDRAVKAFF
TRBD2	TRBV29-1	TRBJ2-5	CSGGGRETQYF
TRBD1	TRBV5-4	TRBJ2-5	CASKGTGGMYQETQYF